These 30 T cell receptor beta chains share one sample of origin, sequenced in a study of T cell responses to AZD1222 COVID-19 vaccine. Clones were sequenced by immunoSEQ multiplex PCR, and TCRdb holds only the in-frame ones, with some missing. The profile covers 100,000 to 110,000 clones, with less than 90% appearing a single time and 1.8% taken by the ten largest. The sequencing used peripheral blood, collected on day 0 of AZD1222 vaccination. The receptors shown here come from an adult in good health.

The rearrangement uses TRBV7-6 and TRBJ2-1; the D gene is possibly TRBD1 (5 bases). Deletions cut 5 bases from V and 0 bases from J, with 14 bases between. Germline V lookup: CDR1 SGHVS, CDR2 FNYEAQ. The CDR3 has 16 residues. CDR3 nucleotides: TGTGCCAGCAGCGCGCGGACCGACAGCTCCTACAATGAGCAGTTCTTC. It is translated as CASSARTDSSYNEQFF.

This clone was counted once. The chain recombines TRBV7-9 with TRBJ2-2, with TRBD1 matching over 9 bases. This CDR3 has 19 amino acids. V was clipped by 2 bases and J by 1 base; unmatched bases: 11. The germline gives CDR1 SEHNR, CDR2 FQNEAQ (reference sequence). CDR3 coding DNA: TGTGCCAGCAGCTTAAGGGGGAGGACAGGGGTCAAGAACACCGGGGAGCTGTTTTTT. Translated: CASSLRGRTGVKNTGELFF. Looking up the rest from reference TRBV7-9 and TRBJ2-2 gives the full variable domain: DTGVSQNPRHKITKRGQNVTFRCDPISEHNRLYWYRQTLGQGPEFLTYFQNEAQLEKSRLLSDRFSAERPKGSFSTLEIQRTEQGDSAMYLCASSLRGRTGVKNTGELFFGEGSRLTVL.

In its sample, this clone was seen once. The V and J genes are TRBV6-1 and TRBJ2-1; 16 bases match TRBD2. V was clipped by 3 bases and J by 9 bases; unmatched bases: 11. Germline V CDR1 and CDR2: MNHNS, SASEGT. The CDR3 runs to 18 residues. CDR3 sequence (DNA): TGTGCCAGCAGTGATGCCGGGACTAGCGGGAGGGTCTACGGTGAGCAGTTCTTC. Its protein product is CASSDAGTSGRVYGEQFF.

This clone showed up just once. This chain connects TRBV5-1 to TRBJ1-3; tentative D call: TRBD1 (6 bases). The CDR3 is 13 residues long. Germline V gene lookup returns CDR1 SGHRS and CDR2 YFSETQ. V was clipped by 4 bases and J by 7 bases, with 12 bases between them. CDR3 in amino acids: CASSPGGGNTIYF. Here the CDR3 DNA reads TGCGCCAGCAGCCCGGGAGGGGGGAACACCATATATTTT.

The genes are TRBV19 and TRBJ1-1, with D perhaps matching TRBD1 (5 bases). The CDR3 has 13 residues. V shed 5 bases and J shed 2 bases, with 9 bases lying between them. Germline-derived CDR1 and CDR2 are LNHDA and SQIVND (reference sequence). CDR3 in DNA: TGTGCCAGTAGTCAGGGCACCAACACTGAAGCTTTCTTT. Amino acid sequence: CASSQGTNTEAFF.

The genes are TRBV28 and TRBJ1-5; D is ambiguous. The CDR3 has 14 amino acids. The germline V gene encodes CDR1 MDHEN and CDR2 SYDVKM. V was cut by 4 bases and J by 9 bases, with 16 bases left in between. The CDR3 DNA reads TGTGCCAGCAGTTCCTTGCCGGCTTCCCGGCCCCAGCATTTT. The encoded protein is CASSSLPASRPQHF. The full variable domain, with the rest looked up from reference TRBV28 and TRBJ1-5, is DVKVTQSSRYLVKRTGEKVFLECVQDMDHENMFWYRQDPGLGLRLIYFSYDVKMKEKGDIPEGYSVSREKKERFSLILESASTNQTSMYLCASSSLPASRPQHFGDGTRLSIL.

The chain has TRBV4-2 and TRBJ1-1, with D hard to call. CDR3 length: 15 amino acids. The germline V and J ends were trimmed by 0 bases and 1 base, with 9 bases remaining between them. Germline CDR1 and CDR2: LGHNA and YNFKEQ. The CDR3 region has the DNA TGTGCCAGCAGCCAAGATTGGCAGACGAACACTGAAGCTTTCTTT. This gives the protein CASSQDWQTNTEAFF.

CDR3 protein: CASSTSGAFYEQYF. The DNA of the CDR3 is TGTGCCAGCAGTACCTCAGGGGCTTTCTACGAGCAGTACTTC. The V call is TRBV6-5, the J call TRBJ2-7; TRBD1 might be the D (6 bases). Germline CDR1 reads MNHEY; CDR2 reads SVGAGI. The CDR3 contains 14 residues. Trimming took off 5 bases at V and 3 bases at J, with 14 bases between the two ends.

The rearrangement joins TRBV27 to TRBJ2-1; possibly TRBD2 for D (6 bases). This CDR3 is 11 amino acids long. Germline CDR1 is MNHEY and CDR2 is SMNVEV (reference sequence). V was trimmed by 3 bases and J by 12 bases, leaving 9 bases between them. The CDR3 DNA reads as TGTGCCAGCAGTTTGGGGGGAATGCAGTTCTTC. This codes for CASSLGGMQFF.

This chain links TRBV12-3 or TRBV12-4 with TRBJ1-1, with D possibly TRBD1 on 5 matching bases. The germline V and J ends were trimmed by 8 bases and 1 base, with 8 bases remaining between them. The CDR3 covers 12 residues. The CDR3 here is CASEGRNTEAFF. The CDR3 coding sequence is TGTGCCAGCGAGGGACGGAACACTGAAGCTTTCTTT.

The V gene is TRBV18, the J gene TRBJ1-5; D not certain. The CDR3 spans 16 residues. Between the trimmed V and J ends, which lost 0 bases and 0 bases, there was a span of 9 bases. Germline V gene sequence: CDR1 KGHSH, CDR2 LQKENI. CDR3 sequence (DNA): TGTGCCAGCTCACCACCGACCAGTGGTAGCAATCAGCCCCAGCATTTT. Its protein product is CASSPPTSGSNQPQHF.

The chain uses TRBV7-2 and TRBJ2-3, with TRBD1 as a possible D gene (5 bases). This CDR3 spans 16 amino acids. Per germline, CDR1 SGHTA and CDR2 FQGNSA. V was cut by 5 bases and J by 4 bases, with 19 bases left in between. The CDR3 region has the DNA TGTGCCAGCAGCCCGCCGGTCCCAAGGGGTGCAGATACGCAGTATTTT. Protein sequence: CASSPPVPRGADTQYF.

The J gene is TRBJ2-1, the V gene TRBV7-3; unclear D gene. With 5 bases removed from V and 6 bases from J, the gap between germline ends came to 14 bases. The CDR3 runs 14 residues. Looked up from germline, CDR1 is SGHTA and CDR2 is FQGTGA. CDR3 bases: TGTGCCAGCAGCCCCAGGCCCTTCGGCAATGAGCAGTTCTTC. Its translation is CASSPRPFGNEQFF.

This clone showed up just once. The chain combines TRBV19 with TRBJ1-1; D unresolved. The CDR3 contains 13 residues. The germline gives CDR1 LNHDA, CDR2 SQIVND (reference sequence). Trimming removed 3 bases from V and 1 base from J, with 6 bases in between. As DNA, the CDR3 is TGTGCCAGTAGTATTCTGGAGAACACTGAAGCTTTCTTT. It translates to CASSILENTEAFF.

The chain combines TRBV3-1 (or the pseudogene TRBV3-2) with TRBJ2-7; D tentatively reads TRBD1 or TRBD2 (5 bases each). CDR3 size: 17 residues. Trimming stripped 1 base from V and 0 bases from J, with 16 bases between. The germline gives CDR1 LGHDT, CDR2 YNNKEL (reference sequence). The CDR3 reads CASSQAIMGRVSYEQYF. In DNA, the CDR3 is TGTGCCAGCAGCCAAGCCATAATGGGACGCGTCTCCTACGAGCAGTACTTC.

The chain carries TRBV6-1 and TRBJ2-5; 7 bases are a match to TRBD1. The CDR3 is made up of 16 amino acids. Trimming cost V 4 bases and J 3 bases; bases outside gene matches: 11. CDR1 and CDR2 (germline): MNHNS, SASEGT. CDR3 in DNA: TGTGCCAGCAGTGCTTGGACAGGAGGAATCAAAGAGACCCAGTACTTC. This translates into CASSAWTGGIKETQYF.

The CDR3 here is CASSEAFAGVFGETQYF. The CDR3 DNA reads TGTGCCAGCAGTGAAGCGTTCGCGGGGGTCTTCGGCGAGACCCAGTACTTC. The chain links TRBV6-1 to TRBJ2-5; 7 bases map to TRBD2. Germline loops: CDR1 MNHNS, CDR2 SASEGT. Losses at the gene ends were 0 bases for V and 5 bases for J; bases not matched to a gene: 12. The CDR3 runs 17 residues.

The chain recombines TRBV19 with TRBJ2-7; D perhaps matches TRBD2 (6 bases). Germline V gene lookup returns CDR1 LNHDA and CDR2 SQIVND (reference sequence). With 4 bases removed from V and 4 bases from J, the gap between germline ends came to 11 bases. This CDR3 is built from 13 residues. The CDR3 sequence is CASSNQGGYEQYF. Written as DNA, the CDR3 is TGTGCCAGTAGTAACCAGGGAGGATACGAGCAGTACTTC.

The chain employs TRBV7-9 and TRBJ1-1; D perhaps matches TRBD1 (6 bases). The CDR3 has 16 amino acids. Trimming stripped 5 bases from V and 1 base from J, with 17 bases between. Germline CDR1 SEHNR, CDR2 FQNEAQ (reference sequence). The CDR3 spells CASSRGGGQKNTEAFF. In DNA form, the CDR3 reads TGTGCCAGCAGCCGAGGGGGAGGTCAAAAGAACACTGAAGCTTTCTTT.

This clone has more than one count but fewer than ten. The chain joins TRBV6-1 to TRBJ2-2; no reliable D call. V was pared by 4 bases and J by 4 bases, with 16 bases between. The germline CDR1 and CDR2 sequences are MNHNS and SASEGT. CDR3 size: 16 residues. The CDR3 DNA follows: TGTGCCAGCAGTGTTTTCGGAAGGACGGCCACCGGGGAGCTGTTTTTT. Translated: CASSVFGRTATGELFF.

This rearrangement joins TRBV5-4 to TRBJ2-1, with 8 bases fitting TRBD1. The germline gives CDR1 SGHNT, CDR2 YYREEE (reference sequence). Unmatched junction bases numbered 7, after V lost 4 bases and J lost 4 bases. The length of the CDR3 is 15 residues. The CDR3 here is CASSRQGAGYNEQFF. CDR3 sequence (DNA): TGTGCCAGCAGCCGCCAGGGGGCAGGGTACAATGAGCAGTTCTTC.

J is TRBJ1-3 and V is TRBV10-2; D unresolved. Germline CDR1 is WSHSY and CDR2 is SAAADI. The CDR3 is 12 residues long. Trimming took 3 bases from V and 0 from J, leaving 0 bases between them. This chain's CDR3 is CASSDSGNTIYF. The CDR3 DNA reads as TGCGCCAGCAGTGACTCTGGAAACACCATATATTTT.

This clone has a single count. The chain combines TRBV2 with TRBJ2-7; 12 bases are shared with TRBD1. The CDR3 loop spans 14 amino acids. With V trimmed by 9 bases and J by 3 bases, 6 bases remained unmatched. The germline CDR1 and CDR2 sequences are SNHLY and FYNNEI. This CDR3 is CASGGTGGFYEQYF. The CDR3 DNA reads as TGTGCCAGTGGCGGGACAGGGGGCTTCTACGAGCAGTACTTC. The whole variable domain, remainder taken from reference TRBV2 and TRBJ2-7, is EPEVTQTPSHQVTQMGQEVILRCVPISNHLYFYWYRQILGQKVEFLVSFYNNEISEKSEIFDDQFSVERPDGSNFTLKIRSTKLEDSAMYFCASGGTGGFYEQYFGPGTRLTVT.

The chain links TRBV6-1 to TRBJ1-3, with D tentatively TRBD1 (5 bases). The CDR3 sequence is 16 residues long. CDR1 MNHNS and CDR2 SASEGT come from the germline V gene. V lost 0 bases to trimming and J lost 0 bases, with 9 bases between them. CDR3 region: CASSEAGVRSGNTIYF. The CDR3 nucleotides read TGTGCCAGCAGTGAAGCGGGGGTACGCTCTGGAAACACCATATATTTT.

The rearrangement links TRBV5-5 to TRBJ2-2; possible D gene TRBD1, 7 bases. V lost 4 bases and J 7 bases, leaving 17 bases between the germline ends. This CDR3 has 15 residues. From germline, CDR1 is SGHKS and CDR2 YYEKEE (reference sequence). The chain's CDR3 is CASSATQGGGGELFF. The CDR3 nucleotides read TGTGCCAGCAGCGCCACCCAGGGGGGCGGCGGGGAGCTGTTTTTT.

The chain employs TRBV7-3 and TRBJ2-3, with D hard to call. CDR1 and CDR2 from the germline V gene are SGHTA and FQGTGA. This CDR3 is 13 amino acids long. Trimming took off 1 base at V and 6 bases at J, with 8 bases between the two ends. The CDR3 region is CASSLMGLDTQYF. CDR3 nucleotide sequence: TGTGCCAGCAGCTTAATGGGTTTGGATACGCAGTATTTT.

The chain combines TRBV13 with TRBJ1-2; D remains ambiguous. V shed 1 base and J shed 4 bases, with 7 bases lying between them. CDR1 is PRHDT, CDR2 FYEKMQ, per germline (reference sequence). The CDR3 is 13 residues long. CDR3 sequence reads: CASSLDSFYGYTF. As DNA, the CDR3 is TGTGCCAGCAGCTTAGACAGCTTCTATGGCTACACCTTC.

V and J are TRBV27 and TRBJ2-4; D gene ambiguous. The germline V and J ends were trimmed by 2 bases and 0 bases, with 5 bases remaining between them. Germline V gene lookup returns CDR1 MNHEY and CDR2 SMNVEV (reference sequence). There are 14 residues in the CDR3. CDR3 sequence reads: CASSLALAKNIQYF. DNA for the CDR3: TGTGCCAGCAGTTTAGCTCTAGCCAAAAACATTCAGTACTTC.

This rearrangement joins TRBV5-6 to TRBJ2-2; no clear D gene. V lost 5 bases to trimming and J lost 7 bases, with 6 bases between them. CDR1 is SGHDT and CDR2 is YYEEEE in the germline V gene. The CDR3 sequence is 11 residues long. CDR3: CASSVFGELFF. For the CDR3, the DNA is TGTGCCAGCAGTGTGTTCGGGGAGCTGTTTTTT.

The gene calls are TRBV21-1 and TRBJ1-1. TRBV21-1 is recorded as a pseudogene. This CDR3 has 14 amino acids. The CDR3 DNA is TGTGCCAGCAGCAAAATGGTATCGAACACTGAAGCTTTCTTT. The encoded protein is CASSKMVSNTEAFF.